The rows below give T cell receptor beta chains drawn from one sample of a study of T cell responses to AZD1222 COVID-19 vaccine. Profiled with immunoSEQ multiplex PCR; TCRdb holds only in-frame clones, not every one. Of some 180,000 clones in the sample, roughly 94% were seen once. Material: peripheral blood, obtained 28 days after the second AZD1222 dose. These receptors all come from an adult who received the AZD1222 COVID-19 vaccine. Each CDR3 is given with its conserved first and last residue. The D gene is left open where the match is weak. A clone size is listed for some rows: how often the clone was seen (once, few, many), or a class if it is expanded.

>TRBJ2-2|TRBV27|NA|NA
TGTGCCAGCAGTTTATCCATTTCCAGTTTTGGGGCCGGGGAGCTGTTTTTT
CASSLSISSFGAGELFF
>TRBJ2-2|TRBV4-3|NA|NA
TGCGCCAGCAGCCAAGTTCAGGCGAACACCGGGGAGCTGTTTTTT
CASSQVQANTGELFF
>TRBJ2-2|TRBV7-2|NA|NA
TGTGCCAGCAGGCCAGGAGGTTCGCGCACCGGGGAGCTGTTTTTT
CASRPGGSRTGELFF
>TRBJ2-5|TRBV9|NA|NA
TGTGCCAGCAGCGTAGCGGTGTCTAGCGACCAAGAGACCCAGTACTTC
CASSVAVSSDQETQYF
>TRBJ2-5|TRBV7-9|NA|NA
TGTGCCAGCAGCTGGTTAGGCCTAGAGACCCAGTACTTC
CASSWLGLETQYF
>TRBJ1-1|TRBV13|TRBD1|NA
TGTGCCAGCAGCTCGCTGACAGGGGGAACGAACACTGAAGCTTTCTTT
CASSSLTGGTNTEAFF
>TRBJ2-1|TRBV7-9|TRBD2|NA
TGTGCCAGCAGCCCTATGACTAGCGGGCCCTCCTACAATGAGCAGTTCTTC
CASSPMTSGPSYNEQFF
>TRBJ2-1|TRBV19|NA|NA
TGTGCTTCTGGGTGGGACGGCCCTTACAATGAGCAGTTCTTC
CASGWDGPYNEQFF
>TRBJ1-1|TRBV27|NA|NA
TGTGCCAGCAGTTTGTACCGGAACACTGAAGCTTTCTTT
CASSLYRNTEAFF
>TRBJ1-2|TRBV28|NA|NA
TGTGCCAGCAGTTTACCACTAGAACAGGGATATGGCTACACCTTC
CASSLPLEQGYGYTF
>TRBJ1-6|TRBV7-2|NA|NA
TGTGCCAGCAGCTTAATGGGCTCAAATTCACCCCTCCACTTT
CASSLMGSNSPLHF
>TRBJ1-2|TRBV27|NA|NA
TGTGCCAGCAGTTTATATCCGGACTCGGGCTATGGCTACACCTTC
CASSLYPDSGYGYTF
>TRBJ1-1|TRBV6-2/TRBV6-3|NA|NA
TGTGCCAGCAGTCTACCCGAAAGTGAAGCTTTCTTT
CASSLPESEAFF
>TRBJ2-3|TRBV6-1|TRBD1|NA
TGTGCCAGCAGTGAAGTAGGACAGGGCACAGATACGCAGTATTTT
CASSEVGQGTDTQYF
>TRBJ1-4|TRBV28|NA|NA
TGTGCCAGCAGTTTACGGGCCGGTGTAAGAGAAAAACTGTTTTTT
CASSLRAGVREKLFF
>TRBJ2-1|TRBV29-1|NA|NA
TGCAGCGCGTGGGGGCTTGGGAACAATGAGCAGTTCTTC
CSAWGLGNNEQFF
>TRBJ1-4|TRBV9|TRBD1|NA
TGTGCCAGCAGCGGATACAGGGGCGGAGAAAAACTGTTTTTT
CASSGYRGGEKLFF
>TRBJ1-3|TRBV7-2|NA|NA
TGTGCCAGCAGCTTTTACAGGGTGACTGGAAACACCATATATTTT
CASSFYRVTGNTIYF
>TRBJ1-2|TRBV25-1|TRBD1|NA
TGTGCCAGCAGTCCAGGGGGGTTAGATGGCTACACCTTC
CASSPGGLDGYTF
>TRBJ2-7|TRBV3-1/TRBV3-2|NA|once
TGTGCCAGCAGCCCTTCAGGGGGGTTAAGCCCCAAGGGATTC
CASSPSGGLSPKGF
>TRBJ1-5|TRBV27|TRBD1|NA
TGTGCCAGCAGGTCGGGACAGGGTTTTGGGCAGCCCCAGCATTTT
CASRSGQGFGQPQHF
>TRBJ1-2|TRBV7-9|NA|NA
TGTGTGGGCGGATCGAACTATGGCTACACCTTC
CVGGSNYGYTF
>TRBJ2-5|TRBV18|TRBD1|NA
TGTGCCAGCTCAATAGGACAGGTCCGCCAAGAGACCCAGTACTTC
CASSIGQVRQETQYF
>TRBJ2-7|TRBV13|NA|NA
TGTGCCAGCAGCTCGTTCATCGCAGAAACCTACGAGCAGTACTTC
CASSSFIAETYEQYF
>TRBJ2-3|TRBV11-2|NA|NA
TGTGCCAGCAGCTTAGATCGGCCAACCGGCACAGATACGCAGTATTTT
CASSLDRPTGTDTQYF
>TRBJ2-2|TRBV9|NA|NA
TGTGCCAGCAGCAGGGGGGGAGTAGGAACCGGGGAGCTGTTTTTT
CASSRGGVGTGELFF
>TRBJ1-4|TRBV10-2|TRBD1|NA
TGCGCCAGCAGTGACCCCGGGACAGCGAATAATGAAAAACTGTTTTTT
CASSDPGTANNEKLFF
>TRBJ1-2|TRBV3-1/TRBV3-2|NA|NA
TGTGCCAGCAGCTCACGACGGGACTCCCGTGATGGCTACACCTTC
CASSSRRDSRDGYTF
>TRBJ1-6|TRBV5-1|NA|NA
TGCGCCAGCAGCTCGCCAACAGGGCGGAATTCACCCCTCCACTTT
CASSSPTGRNSPLHF
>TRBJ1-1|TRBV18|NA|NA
TGTGCCAGCTCACCCCGTGGAGAGAACACTGAAGCTTTCTTT
CASSPRGENTEAFF
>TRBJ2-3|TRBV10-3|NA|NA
TGTGCCATCAGTGAGTCGAAGGTGAGCACAGATACGCAGTATTTT
CAISESKVSTDTQYF
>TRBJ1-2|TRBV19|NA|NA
TGTGCCAGTAGTATTGATGGAGGGAGGTACTATGGCTACACCTTC
CASSIDGGRYYGYTF
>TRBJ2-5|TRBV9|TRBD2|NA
TGTGCCAGCAGGTATAGCGGGAGCCCTCAAGAGACCCAGTACTTC
CASRYSGSPQETQYF
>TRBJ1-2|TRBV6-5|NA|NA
TGTGCCAGCAGCCAAGGACAAGTCTATGGCTACACCTTC
CASSQGQVYGYTF